Sequencing of this T cell receptor beta chain was carried out in a study of shared clonotypes between healthy human individuals. The healthy adult donors were HIV-negative and reported no recent acute infections or vaccinations. V was clipped by 1 base and J by 3 bases, with 8 bases between them. This CDR3 is 14 amino acids long. Germline CDR1 and CDR2: LGHNA and YNFKEQ. Sequencing used immunoSEQ multiplex PCR; TCRdb keeps in-frame clones, though not all of them. The table has 650,000 to 750,000 clones, more than 70% seen once; the top ten hold about 2%. The specimen was memory CD4+ T cells sorted from blood. The subset: CD45RA-negative fraction. The clonotype was recovered from a young woman in good health. This rearrangement joins TRBV4-2 to TRBJ2-3; perhaps TRBD2 as D (6 bases). The CDR3 DNA is TGTGCCAGCAGCCAAGTCCGGGAGACAGATACGCAGTATTTT. It codes for CASSQVRETDTQYF.